The 23 T cell receptor beta chains given below trace back to one sample, sequenced in a study of technical replicates of blood from a handful of donors. Assay: immunoSEQ multiplex PCR; the TCRdb copy retains only in-frame clones and omits some. The profile shows tens of thousands of clones, 95% of them singletons. The sequenced material came from T cells isolated from PBMCs. The receptors shown here come from a human donor in good health.

V is TRBV2 and J is TRBJ2-2; D may be TRBD2 (5 bases). Trimming left V 0 bases short and J 1 base short, with 9 bases between. Germline lookup yields CDR1 SNHLY and CDR2 FYNNEI. This CDR3 is 16 amino acids long. The CDR3 protein is CASSEARVGNTGELFF. DNA of the CDR3: TGTGCCAGCAGTGAAGCGCGGGTAGGGAACACCGGGGAGCTGTTTTTT.

The chain combines TRBV5-1 with TRBJ2-2; unclear D gene. V lost 0 bases and J lost 1, with 4 bases in between. The CDR3 runs 14 residues. Germline V CDR1 and CDR2: SGHRS, YFSETQ. In DNA, the CDR3 is TGCGCCAGCAGCTTGGGACAGAACACCGGGGAGCTGTTTTTT. Encoded protein: CASSLGQNTGELFF. Variable domain in full (rest from reference TRBV5-1 and TRBJ2-2): KAGVTQTPRYLIKTRGQQVTLSCSPISGHRSVSWYQQTPGQGLQFLFEYFSETQRNKGNFPGRFSGRQFSNSRSEMNVSTLELGDSALYLCASSLGQNTGELFFGEGSRLTVL.

The chain recombines TRBV27 with TRBJ1-1, with no clear D. V was pared by 7 bases and J by 0 bases, with 12 bases between. The CDR3 runs to 14 residues. CDR1 MNHEY and CDR2 SMNVEV come from the germline V gene (reference sequence). This chain's CDR3 is CASTLTPMNTEAFF. CDR3 nucleotides: TGTGCCAGCACCTTGACTCCTATGAACACTGAAGCTTTCTTT.

The chain is built from TRBV27 and TRBJ1-4; D gene unclear. V shed 5 bases and J shed 8 bases, with 12 bases lying between them. Germline CDR1 and CDR2: MNHEY and SMNVEV (reference sequence). The CDR3 length is 13 residues. For the CDR3, the DNA is TGTGCCAGCAGTCTTCGGTTGCGAGAAAAACTGTTTTTT. Translation gives CASSLRLREKLFF. Full variable domain (remainder filled in from reference TRBV27 and TRBJ1-4): EAQVTQNPRYLITVTGKKLTVTCSQNMNHEYMSWYRQDPGLGLRQIYYSMNVEVTDKGDVPEGYKVSRKEKRNFPLILESPSPNQTSLYFCASSLRLREKLFFGSGTQLSVL.

The chain couples TRBV19 to TRBJ2-2, with 10 nucleotides matching TRBD1. The CDR3 is made up of 15 amino acids. V lost 3 bases to trimming and J lost 5 bases; unmatched junction nucleotides: 3. In germline, CDR1 is LNHDA, CDR2 SQIVND (reference sequence). CDR3 loop: CASSIGTGVTGELFF. Written as DNA, the CDR3 is TGTGCCAGTAGTATTGGGACAGGGGTAACCGGGGAGCTGTTTTTT.

This sequence joins TRBV13 and TRBJ2-2, with D perhaps matching TRBD1 (6 bases). The V and J ends lost 4 bases and 5 bases respectively, with 14 bases between them. Germline-derived CDR1 and CDR2 are PRHDT and FYEKMQ (reference sequence). The CDR3 is 15 amino acids. The CDR3 here is CASSSGTLNTGELFF. The CDR3 DNA sequence: TGTGCCAGCAGCTCCGGGACACTTAATACCGGGGAGCTGTTTTTT.

The V and J genes are TRBV28 and TRBJ1-5; D not resolved. Looked up from germline, CDR1 is MDHEN and CDR2 is SYDVKM. The CDR3 extends over 11 amino acids. Trimming cost V 3 bases and J 7 bases, with 4 bases left between them. The CDR3 DNA follows: TGTGCCAGCAGTTTCAGACAGCCCCAGCATTTT. Translation: CASSFRQPQHF. The variable domain in full, with the rest retrieved from reference TRBV28 and TRBJ1-5, is DVKVTQSSRYLVKRTGEKVFLECVQDMDHENMFWYRQDPGLGLRLIYFSYDVKMKEKGDIPEGYSVSREKKERFSLILESASTNQTSMYLCASSFRQPQHFGDGTRLSIL.

The rearrangement joins TRBV11-1 to TRBJ2-7, with D possibly being TRBD2 (5 bases). Germline V CDR1 and CDR2: SGHAT, FQDESV (reference sequence). This CDR3 is 13 amino acids long. The germline V and J ends were trimmed by 3 bases and 3 bases, with 9 bases remaining between them. The CDR3 nucleotides read TGTGCCAGCAGCTTCCTTGGACTCTACGAGCAGTACTTC. This translates into CASSFLGLYEQYF.

J is TRBJ2-3 and V is TRBV9, with 8 bases lining up with TRBD1. J was trimmed by 8 bases and V by 3 bases; bases with no gene match: 5. Germline V gene sequence: CDR1 SGDLS, CDR2 YYNGEE. The CDR3 runs 13 residues. The CDR3 nucleotides are TGTGCCAGCAGCGGAACAGGGGGAGGTACGCAGTATTTT. Its translation: CASSGTGGGTQYF.

This chain uses TRBV6-6 with TRBJ2-7, with D possibly matching TRBD2 (6 bases). CDR1 is MNHNY and CDR2 is SVGAGI in the germline V gene (reference sequence). V was trimmed by 7 bases and J by 5 bases, leaving 21 bases between them. The CDR3 is 15 residues long. In DNA, the CDR3 is TGTGCCAGCATTCTGGGTGGGGGGAGCCCTGACGAGCAGTACTTC. Protein: CASILGGGSPDEQYF.

The count of this clone is one. The V and J genes are TRBV4-3 and TRBJ1-5; D not resolved. The CDR3 runs to 16 residues. V dropped 0 bases and J dropped 3 bases, with 12 bases sitting between them. The germline gives CDR1 LGHNA, CDR2 YSLEER. CDR3 sequence: CASSQDRSQSNQPQHF. In DNA form, the CDR3 reads TGCGCCAGCAGCCAAGATCGAAGTCAGTCCAATCAGCCCCAGCATTTT.

This chain connects TRBV19 to TRBJ1-1, with 9 bases that match TRBD1. Trimming took 4 bases from V and 1 from J; bases not matched to a gene: 7. The CDR3 has 16 residues. Germline V CDR1 and CDR2: LNHDA, SQIVND (reference sequence). CDR3 sequence (DNA): TGTGCCAGTAGTACGGGACAGGGTGAATGGAACACTGAAGCTTTCTTT. Protein sequence: CASSTGQGEWNTEAFF.

This rearrangement joins TRBV10-1 to TRBJ2-3, with TRBD1 as a possible D gene (5 bases). This CDR3 is 13 amino acids long. Per germline, CDR1 WNHNN and CDR2 SYGVQD (reference sequence). Trimming pared 5 bases from V and 5 bases from J, leaving 11 bases between. Here the CDR3 DNA reads TGCGCCAGCAGTTTCCAGGGTGGAGATACGCAGTATTTT. This encodes CASSFQGGDTQYF.

The CDR3 loop reads CASSSPGQGNTEAFF. The DNA of the CDR3 is TGTGCCAGCAGTTCCCCGGGACAGGGGAACACTGAAGCTTTCTTT. This chain uses TRBV28 with TRBJ1-1, with 9 bases that match TRBD1. CDR3 size: 15 residues. Per the germline V gene, CDR1 is MDHEN and CDR2 is SYDVKM. V shed 4 bases, J shed 1 base, and the junction held 4 bases outside the gene matches.

The V and J genes are TRBV18 and TRBJ1-1; 9 bases fit TRBD1. There are 16 residues in the CDR3. J lost 6 bases, V lost 0 bases, and 8 bases had no gene match. The germline V gene has CDR1 KGHSH and CDR2 LQKENI. The chain's CDR3 is CASSPPTGGRSAEAFF. For the CDR3, the DNA is TGTGCCAGCTCACCACCCACAGGGGGCAGGTCCGCTGAAGCTTTCTTT.

V is TRBV7-2 and J is TRBJ2-7; D unclear. Germline V gene sequence: CDR1 SGHTA, CDR2 FQGNSA. This CDR3 region has 15 residues. The germline V and J ends were trimmed by 5 bases and 2 bases, with 16 bases remaining between them. CDR3 protein: CASSTQTAAPYEQYF. The CDR3 bases are TGTGCCAGCAGCACACAAACAGCCGCCCCCTACGAGCAGTACTTC.

The rearrangement joins TRBV15 to TRBJ2-7, with a weak D call TRBD2 (6 bases). This CDR3 is built from 15 residues. CDR1 and CDR2 from the germline V gene are LNHNV and YYDKDF (reference sequence). With 4 bases removed from V and 0 bases from J, the gap between germline ends came to 13 bases. CDR3 sequence: CATSKRRGSSYEQYF. CDR3 in DNA: TGTGCCACCAGCAAACGGCGGGGTAGCTCCTACGAGCAGTACTTC.

The gene calls are TRBV9 and TRBJ2-7; tentative D call: TRBD1 (5 bases). The CDR3 is made up of 14 amino acids. V dropped 4 bases and J dropped 6 bases, with 17 bases sitting between them. CDR1 SGDLS and CDR2 YYNGEE come from the germline V gene. The CDR3 sequence is CASSPTLQGSEQYF. DNA of the CDR3: TGTGCCAGCAGCCCCACTCTTCAGGGCAGCGAGCAGTACTTC. Full variable domain (remainder filled in from reference TRBV9 and TRBJ2-7): DSGVTQTPKHLITATGQRVTLRCSPRSGDLSVYWYQQSLDQGLQFLIQYYNGEERAKGNILERFSAQQFPDLHSELNLSSLELGDSALYFCASSPTLQGSEQYFGPGTRLTVT.

This clone was detected only a few times. The V gene is TRBV2, the J gene TRBJ2-2; D is possibly TRBD2 (6 bases). Germline CDR1 and CDR2: SNHLY and FYNNEI. V shed 8 bases and J shed 6 bases, with 19 bases lying between them. This CDR3 is 15 amino acids long. The CDR3 nucleotides are TGTGCCAGCGGATTCTTGGAGGGGCGCCCCGGGGAGCTGTTTTTT. Encoded protein: CASGFLEGRPGELFF.

The chain uses TRBV14 and TRBJ1-2, with D hard to call. The CDR3 is 15 residues long. Trimming shortened V by 2 bases and J by 1 base, and 11 bases separated the two germline ends. Germline loops: CDR1 SGHDN, CDR2 FVKESK. The CDR3 region is CASSQTVTGNYGYTF. Written as DNA, the CDR3 is TGTGCCAGCAGCCAAACTGTTACGGGTAACTATGGCTACACCTTC.

The gene calls are TRBV19 and TRBJ1-4; the D gene is possibly TRBD1 (5 bases). V was cut by 2 bases and J by 3 bases, with 10 bases left in between. CDR1 is LNHDA, CDR2 SQIVND, per germline (reference sequence). This CDR3 spans 15 amino acids. CDR3 DNA sequence: TGTGCCAGTAGTATAACTCGACAGCCTAATGAAAAACTGTTTTTT. Amino acids: CASSITRQPNEKLFF. The variable domain in full, with the rest retrieved from reference TRBV19 and TRBJ1-4, is DGGITQSPKYLFRKEGQNVTLSCEQNLNHDAMYWYRQDPGQGLRLIYYSQIVNDFQKGDIAEGYSVSREKKESFPLTVTSAQKNPTAFYLCASSITRQPNEKLFFGSGTQLSVL.

The chain has TRBV5-4 and TRBJ2-7, with 10 bases matching TRBD2. Trimming cost V 4 bases and J 6 bases; bases outside gene matches: 4. This CDR3 spans 13 amino acids. Germline V gene data show CDR1 as SGHNT and CDR2 as YYREEE (reference sequence). The DNA of the CDR3 is TGTGCCAGCAGCCCGGGACTAGCGCCCGAGCAGTACTTC. This codes for CASSPGLAPEQYF.

The V and J genes are TRBV28 and TRBJ2-4; 12 positions agree with TRBD1. Germline V gene lookup returns CDR1 MDHEN and CDR2 SYDVKM. V shed 2 bases and J 8 bases; nucleotides not matched to a gene: 4. The CDR3 runs 15 residues. The CDR3 protein is CASSLGTGGRYIQYF. The DNA for the CDR3 is TGTGCCAGCAGTTTAGGGACAGGGGGCCGATACATTCAGTACTTC.